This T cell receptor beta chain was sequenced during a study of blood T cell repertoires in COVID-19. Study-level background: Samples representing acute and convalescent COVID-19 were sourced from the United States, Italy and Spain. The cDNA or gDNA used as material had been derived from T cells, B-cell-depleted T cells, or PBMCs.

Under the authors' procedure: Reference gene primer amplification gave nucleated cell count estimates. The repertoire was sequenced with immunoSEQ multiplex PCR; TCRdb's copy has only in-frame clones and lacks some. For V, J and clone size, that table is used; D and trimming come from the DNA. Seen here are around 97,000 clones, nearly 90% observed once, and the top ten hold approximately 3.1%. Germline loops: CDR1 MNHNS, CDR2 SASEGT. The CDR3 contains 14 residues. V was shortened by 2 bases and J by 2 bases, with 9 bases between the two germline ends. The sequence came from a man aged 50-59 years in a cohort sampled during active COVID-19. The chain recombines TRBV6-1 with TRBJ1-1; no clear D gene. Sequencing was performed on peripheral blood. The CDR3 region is CASSENFSNTEAFF. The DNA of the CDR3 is TGTGCCAGCAGTGAAAACTTCTCAAACACTGAAGCTTTCTTT.